The source of this T cell receptor beta chain is a study of shared clonotypes between healthy human individuals. Looking at the study overall: Three CD4 naive, three CD4 memory, two CD8 naive and one CD8 memory plate were used per donor.

Trimming removed 0 bases at V and 5 bases at J, with 8 bases between. In germline, CDR1 is LNHDA, CDR2 SQIVND (reference sequence). CDR3 size: 13 residues. The authors ran the assay at deep level. A roughly 220 ng quantity of DNA, about 30,000 T cell genomes, went into the sorted-subset replicate PCRs. Some clones are missing from TCRdb's copy, which holds only in-frame ones; the method was immunoSEQ multiplex PCR. In the table there are some 680,000 clones, roughly 72% of which are singletons. Sequenced input: memory CD4+ T cells sorted from blood. As to subset: CD45RA-negative fraction. The V call is TRBV19, the J call TRBJ2-7; D gene ambiguous. The source of this sequence is a woman in her twenties or thirties in good health. The CDR3 DNA reads as TGTGCCAGTAGTATAGATGGGCACAACGAGCAGTACTTC. Translation gives CASSIDGHNEQYF.